This record looks at one TCR beta chain sequence and its context. Its antigen is not known. The record originates from a study of cytomegalovirus exposure and HLA in healthy donors. Study-level points and caveats: The classifier reportedly diagnosed cytomegalovirus status with high specificity and sensitivity.

Libraries were prepared by immunoSEQ multiplex PCR; TCRdb keeps only in-frame clonotypes and omits some of them. The repertoire consists of about 160,000 clones, with 91% occurring once and the leading ten covering approximately 3%. Trimming cost V 3 bases and J 5 bases, with 17 bases left between them. The CDR3 is 15 amino acids. Germline V CDR1 and CDR2: KGHSH, LQKENI. The V call is TRBV18, the J call TRBJ2-7, with D unresolved. The receptor was derived from a woman aged 18-29 years in good health and CMV-seropositive. What was sequenced was PBMCs. CDR3 in amino acids: CASSPHPQRRDEQYF. The DNA for the CDR3 is TGTGCCAGCTCACCTCACCCCCAACGCCGAGACGAGCAGTACTTC.